This T cell receptor (beta chain) was identified in a study of sequential checkpoint blockade in melanoma. Study as a whole: Arm A got nivolumab then ipilimumab; arm B the reverse, 1:1.

Note on this clone: Germline is not matched at one junction end, which may reflect a read error.

Assay: immunoSEQ multiplex PCR; the TCRdb copy retains only in-frame clones and omits some. The sample carries 10,000 or so clones, around 69% recorded once. CDR3 length: 14 amino acids. Per germline, CDR1 SGHKS and CDR2 YYEKEE (reference sequence). Treatment given: randomized to nivolumab then ipilimumab (arm A) or the reverse (arm B). Patients had received no earlier DNA-damaging chemotherapy. From thawed PBMCs, live CD3+CD8+ cells negative for CD19 and CD56 were sorted. The TCR was taken from a human donor with melanoma. The material sequenced was CD8+ T cells sorted from blood (inferred from file names), taken from a patient given nivolumab and ipilimumab in sequence. The chain is built from TRBV5-5 and TRBJ2-1, with 13 bases lining up with TRBD2. The DNA of the CDR3 is TGTGCCAGCAGTTTGGGACTAGCGGGAATGGAGCAGTTCTTC. It specifies CASSLGLAGMEQFF.